This T cell receptor beta chain is from a study of cytomegalovirus exposure and HLA in healthy donors. The PCR had 60 Vbeta and 13 Jbeta primers. Sequencing was performed with immunoSEQ multiplex PCR; in TCRdb, only in-frame clones are kept and a portion is missing. The sample shows some 120,000 clones, around 83% of them seen only once. Germline values: CDR1 SGHDT, CDR2 YYEEEE. Deletions cut 0 bases from V and 4 bases from J, with 13 bases between. This CDR3 comprises 15 residues. The receptor was isolated from a woman between 18 and 29 years old in good health and CMV-seropositive. The rearrangement uses TRBV5-6 and TRBJ1-2; tentative D call: TRBD1 (6 bases). Sequences were obtained from PBMCs. The CDR3 region has the DNA TGTGCCAGCAGCTTGGGCGACAGGCCATTCTATGGCTACACCTTC. The encoded protein is CASSLGDRPFYGYTF.